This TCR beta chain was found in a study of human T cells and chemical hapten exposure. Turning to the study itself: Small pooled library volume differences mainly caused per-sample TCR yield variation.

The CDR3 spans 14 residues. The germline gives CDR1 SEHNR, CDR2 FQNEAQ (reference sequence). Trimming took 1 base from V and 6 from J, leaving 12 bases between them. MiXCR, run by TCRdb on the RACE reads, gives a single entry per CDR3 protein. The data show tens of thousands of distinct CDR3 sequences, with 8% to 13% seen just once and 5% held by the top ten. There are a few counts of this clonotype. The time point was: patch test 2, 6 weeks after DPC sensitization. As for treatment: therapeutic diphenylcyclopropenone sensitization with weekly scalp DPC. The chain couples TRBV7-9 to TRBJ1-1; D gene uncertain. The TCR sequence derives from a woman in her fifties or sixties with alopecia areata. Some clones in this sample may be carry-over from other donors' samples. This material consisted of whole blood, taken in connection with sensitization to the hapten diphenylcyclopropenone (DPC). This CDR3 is CASSLEGAGSEAFF. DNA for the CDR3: TGTGCCAGCAGCTTAGAAGGAGCGGGATCTGAAGCTTTCTTT. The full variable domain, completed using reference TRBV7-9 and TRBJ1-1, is DTGVSQNPRHKITKRGQNVTFRCDPISEHNRLYWYRQTLGQGPEFLTYFQNEAQLEKSRLLSDRFSAERPKGSFSTLEIQRTEQGDSAMYLCASSLEGAGSEAFFGQGTRLTVV.